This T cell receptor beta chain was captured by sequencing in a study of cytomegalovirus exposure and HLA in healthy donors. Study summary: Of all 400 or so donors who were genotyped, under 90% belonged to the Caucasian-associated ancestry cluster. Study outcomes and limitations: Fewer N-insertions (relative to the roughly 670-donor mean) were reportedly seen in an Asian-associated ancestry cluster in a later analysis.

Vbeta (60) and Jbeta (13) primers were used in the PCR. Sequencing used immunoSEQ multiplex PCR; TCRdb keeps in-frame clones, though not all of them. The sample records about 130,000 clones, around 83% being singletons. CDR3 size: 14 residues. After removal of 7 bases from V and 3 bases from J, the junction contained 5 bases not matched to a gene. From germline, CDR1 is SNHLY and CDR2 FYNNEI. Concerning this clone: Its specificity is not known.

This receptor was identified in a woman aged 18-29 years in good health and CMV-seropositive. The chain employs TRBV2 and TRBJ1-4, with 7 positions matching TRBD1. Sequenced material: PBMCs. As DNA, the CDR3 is TGTGCCAGCACATGGACAGGATCTAATGAAAAACTGTTTTTT. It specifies CASTWTGSNEKLFF.